Shown below are 25 T cell receptor beta chains from a single sample sequenced in a study of blood T cell repertoires in COVID-19. TCRdb's copy holds only in-frame clones and misses some; the assay was immunoSEQ multiplex PCR. The sample carries about 240,000 clones, roughly 89% recorded once. Source material: PBMCs or T cells enriched from blood (not recorded which). The receptors originated from a young woman who had recovered from COVID-19.

The J gene is TRBJ1-1, the V gene TRBV27, with D uncertain. V was trimmed by 6 bases and J by 3 bases, leaving 8 bases between them. Germline V gives CDR1 MNHEY, CDR2 SMNVEV (reference sequence). This CDR3 has 12 residues. The CDR3 nucleotides are TGTGCCAGCAGCGATACAGACACTGAAGCTTTCTTT. The encoded protein is CASSDTDTEAFF.

The rearrangement uses TRBV9 and TRBJ2-7, with D uncertain. Germline CDR1 SGDLS, CDR2 YYNGEE. There are 15 residues in the CDR3. The ends were cut back, 3 bases at V and 3 bases at J, with 16 bases in the middle. Here the CDR3 DNA reads TGTGCCAGCAGCGCTACCTTGGGCCCAGTCTACGAGCAGTACTTC. It yields the protein CASSATLGPVYEQYF.

This sequence joins TRBV4-2 and TRBJ1-2, with unresolved D. This CDR3 has 13 amino acids. The V gene's germline CDR1 is LGHNA and CDR2 YNFKEQ. V was trimmed by 0 bases and J by 10 bases, leaving 12 bases between them. CDR3 sequence: CASSQDLSQDYTF. CDR3 sequence (DNA): TGTGCCAGCAGCCAAGATCTCTCCCAGGACTACACCTTC.

The chain recombines TRBV12-3 or TRBV12-4 with TRBJ2-1; 8 positions agree with TRBD2. This CDR3 contains 12 residues. V lost 1 base and J lost 10; bases outside the gene matches: 0. The CDR3 sequence: CASSLVAGEQFF. The CDR3 DNA reads as TGTGCCAGCAGTTTAGTAGCGGGGGAGCAGTTCTTC.

This chain uses TRBV7-6 with TRBJ2-2, with 7 bases identical to TRBD1. The CDR3 has 13 amino acids. Germline V gives CDR1 SGHVS, CDR2 FNYEAQ. V trimming: 6 bases; J trimming: 6 bases; junction bases outside the gene matches: 4. The chain's CDR3 is CASRTGLSGELFF. The CDR3, as DNA: TGTGCCAGCAGGACAGGGTTATCCGGGGAGCTGTTTTTT.

As regards this clone: Its ends do not fully match the called genes, so a read error is possible. The rearrangement links TRBV7-2 to TRBJ2-7, with 9 positions matching TRBD2. The CDR3 loop spans 14 amino acids. Per the germline V gene, CDR1 is SGHTA and CDR2 is FQGNSA. The CDR3 DNA reads as TGTGCCAGCAGGTTAGCGGGAGACGGGTACGAGCAGTACTTC. Translation: CASRLAGDGYEQYF.

V is TRBV9 and J is TRBJ1-1; D call uncertain. V lost 0 bases and J 6 bases, leaving 9 bases between the germline ends. This CDR3 comprises 13 residues. From germline, CDR1 is SGDLS and CDR2 YYNGEE. The DNA for the CDR3 is TGTGCCAGCAGCGTAGTTGGCGGGGCTGAAGCTTTCTTT. It yields the protein CASSVVGGAEAFF.

This chain links TRBV19 with TRBJ1-1; 8 nucleotides line up with TRBD1. Germline V lookup: CDR1 LNHDA, CDR2 SQIVND (reference sequence). This CDR3 has 15 residues. V shed 6 bases, J shed 2 bases, and the junction held 8 bases outside the gene matches. CDR3 DNA: TGTGCCAGTAGCAGGCAGGGGGCCAGCAACACTGAAGCTTTCTTT. It specifies CASSRQGASNTEAFF.

V usage is TRBV24-1 and J usage is TRBJ1-5, with a tentative D call TRBD1 (5 bases). V lost 3 bases to trimming and J lost 3 bases, with 8 bases between them. Germline V CDR1 and CDR2: KGHDR, SFDVKD. The length of the CDR3 is 14 residues. CDR3 sequence reads: CATSDRQFNQPQHF. CDR3 DNA sequence: TGTGCCACCAGTGATAGACAGTTCAATCAGCCCCAGCATTTT.

There are a few counts of this clone. The V gene is TRBV25-1, the J gene TRBJ1-1, with a tentative D call TRBD1 (6 bases). Trimming took off 5 bases at V and 6 bases at J, with 13 bases between the two ends. Germline CDR1 MGHDK, CDR2 SYGVNS. This CDR3 is 13 amino acids long. In nucleotides, the CDR3 is TGTGCCAGCAGTCTACCAGGGGTGGCTGAAGCTTTCTTT. Translated, it gives CASSLPGVAEAFF.

CDR3 nucleotides: TGTGCCAGTAGTGTTAGACAGAGCTCCTACAATGAGCAGTTCTTC. This sequence encodes CASSVRQSSYNEQFF. The V gene is TRBV19, the J gene TRBJ2-1, with D perhaps TRBD1 (5 bases). The germline V and J ends were trimmed by 5 bases and 0 bases, with 11 bases remaining between them. The CDR3 is 15 amino acids. Germline V gives CDR1 LNHDA, CDR2 SQIVND (reference sequence).

This chain joins TRBV9 and TRBJ2-7; possible D gene TRBD1, 6 bases. V was trimmed by 0 bases and J by 2 bases, leaving 24 bases between them. Germline-derived CDR1 and CDR2 are SGDLS and YYNGEE. This CDR3 comprises 19 residues. The CDR3 nucleotides are TGTGCCAGCAGCGTAGGATACGAGGGCCGCAGGGGCGGTACCTACGAGCAGTACTTC. This translates into CASSVGYEGRRGGTYEQYF.

J is TRBJ1-2 and V is TRBV7-8; the match to TRBD1 covers 7 bases. Germline V gene lookup returns CDR1 SGHVS and CDR2 FQNEAQ. V gave up 1 base and J gave up 6 bases; unmatched junction bases: 8. CDR3 length: 15 amino acids. The CDR3 DNA sequence: TGTGCCAGCAGCTTAGTCCGGGACAGATTAAATGGCTACACCTTC. It codes for CASSLVRDRLNGYTF. Together with reference TRBV7-8 and TRBJ1-2, the CDR3 gives the full variable domain: GAGVSQSPRYKVAKRGQDVALRCDPISGHVSLFWYQQALGQGPEFLTYFQNEAQLDKSGLPSDRFFAERPEGSVSTLKIQRTQQEDSAVYLCASSLVRDRLNGYTFGSGTRLTVV.

CDR3 sequence (DNA): TGTGCCAGCAGCCAAGGGGGGGGGACACCCACCACAGATACGCAGTATTTT. The encoded protein is CASSQGGGTPTTDTQYF. The chain joins TRBV3-1 (or the pseudogene TRBV3-2) to TRBJ2-3, with D possibly being TRBD2 (7 bases). Germline CDR1 LGHDT, CDR2 YNNKEL (reference sequence). CDR3 size: 17 residues. Trimming pared 1 base from V and 2 bases from J, leaving 16 bases between.

The J gene is TRBJ2-7, the V gene TRBV27; TRBD2 is a possible D gene (7 bases). The CDR3 sequence is 15 residues long. Germline lookup yields CDR1 MNHEY and CDR2 SMNVEV (reference sequence). With 6 bases removed from V and 7 bases from J, the gap between germline ends came to 22 bases. CDR3 nucleotides: TGTGCCAGCAGCCGGAGGGGGGGCGGCGGTTGGGAGCAGTACTTC. This gives the protein CASSRRGGGGWEQYF.

The chain joins TRBV7-2 to TRBJ2-2; 12 bases map to TRBD2. Trimming took 1 base from V and 5 from J; bases not matched to a gene: 5. CDR1 is SGHTA and CDR2 is FQGNSA in the germline V gene. This CDR3 contains 17 residues. The CDR3 reads CASSLVELAGGTGELFF. The DNA for the CDR3 is TGTGCCAGCAGCTTAGTGGAGCTAGCGGGGGGGACCGGGGAGCTGTTTTTT. Variable domain in full (rest from reference TRBV7-2 and TRBJ2-2): GAGVSQSPSNKVTEKGKDVELRCDPISGHTALYWYRQSLGQGLEFLIYFQGNSAPDKSGLPSDRFSAERTGGSVSTLTIQRTQQEDSAVYLCASSLVELAGGTGELFFGEGSRLTVL.

The DNA of the CDR3 is TGTGCCAGCAGTCCCGGACAGCGCAATCAGCCCCAGCATTTT. This codes for CASSPGQRNQPQHF. The chain recombines TRBV6-5 with TRBJ1-5, with D possibly matching TRBD1 (6 bases). Per germline, CDR1 MNHEY and CDR2 SVGAGI. There are 14 residues in the CDR3. V was trimmed by 5 bases and J by 2 bases, leaving 10 bases between them.

The V call is TRBV19, the J call TRBJ1-2; D is uncertain. This CDR3 contains 15 residues. V shed 9 bases and J shed 4 bases, with 21 bases lying between them. Germline CDR1 LNHDA, CDR2 SQIVND (reference sequence). CDR3 DNA: TGTGCCAGCATTCTGGACTCGTCCTTTACCTATGGCTACACCTTC. As protein: CASILDSSFTYGYTF.

The rearrangement joins TRBV21-1 to TRBJ2-5; TRBD1 reflects the table's D call only, with no check against the DNA. TRBV21-1 is annotated as a pseudogene. The CDR3 consists of 14 residues. The chain's CDR3 is CASSKDRGQETQYF. DNA of the CDR3: TGTGCCAGCAGCAAGGACAGGGGTCAAGAGACCCAGTACTTC.

V is TRBV11-2 and J is TRBJ1-1, with 7 bases matching TRBD1. V was pared by 1 base and J by 5 bases, with 7 bases of the junction left unmatched. Germline V CDR1 and CDR2: SGHAT, FQNNGV. The CDR3 totals 15 residues. The CDR3 nucleotides are TGTGCCAGCAGCTTAGGACAGGGACGGGGAACTGAAGCTTTCTTT. The encoded protein is CASSLGQGRGTEAFF. The variable domain in full, completed from reference TRBV11-2 and TRBJ1-1, reads EAGVAQSPRYKIIEKRQSVAFWCNPISGHATLYWYQQILGQGPKLLIQFQNNGVVDDSQLPKDRFSAERLKGVDSTLKIQPAKLEDSAVYLCASSLGQGRGTEAFFGQGTRLTVV.

This clone was seen a handful of times. The chain has TRBV9 and TRBJ2-4; 7 positions agree with TRBD1. V shed 2 bases and J 0 bases; nucleotides not matched to a gene: 11. The CDR3 runs 18 residues. Per the germline V gene, CDR1 is SGDLS and CDR2 is YYNGEE. CDR3 coding DNA: TGTGCCAGCAGCGTCCGGGACAGCCGAGGGGCAGCCAAAAACATTCAGTACTTC. Protein product: CASSVRDSRGAAKNIQYF.

V is TRBV28 and J is TRBJ1-2; no clear D gene. Trimming removed 4 bases from V and 8 bases from J, with 11 bases in between. Germline V CDR1 and CDR2: MDHEN, SYDVKM. The CDR3 loop spans 12 amino acids. The CDR3 is CASSSSPRGYTF. The CDR3 DNA is TGTGCCAGCAGTTCCTCCCCTCGGGGCTACACCTTC.

The V gene is TRBV4-3, the J gene TRBJ1-4; possible D gene TRBD1, 6 bases. The germline V gene encodes CDR1 LGHNA and CDR2 YSLEER. V dropped 3 bases and J dropped 8 bases, with 19 bases sitting between them. The CDR3 is made up of 16 amino acids. The CDR3 sequence is CASSHLQGTGFEKLFF. The CDR3 DNA is TGCGCCAGCAGCCATCTCCAGGGGACGGGCTTCGAAAAACTGTTTTTT.

The V gene is TRBV9, the J gene TRBJ2-1, with TRBD2 matching over 12 bases. V was pared by 3 bases and J by 8 bases, with 12 bases of the junction left unmatched. CDR1 and CDR2 from the germline V gene are SGDLS and YYNGEE. The CDR3 totals 17 residues. CDR3 nucleotide sequence: TGTGCCAGCAGCGCGCCTTCTAGCGGGAGGGCCAGTTATGAGCAGTTCTTC. It translates to CASSAPSSGRASYEQFF. Filled out from reference TRBV9 and TRBJ2-1, the complete variable domain reads DSGVTQTPKHLITATGQRVTLRCSPRSGDLSVYWYQQSLDQGLQFLIQYYNGEERAKGNILERFSAQQFPDLHSELNLSSLELGDSALYFCASSAPSSGRASYEQFFGPGTRLTVL.

The V and J genes are TRBV7-3 and TRBJ2-5; 9 bases match TRBD1. CDR1 is SGHTA, CDR2 FQGTGA, per germline. V gave up 5 bases and J gave up 5 bases; unmatched junction bases: 9. The CDR3 is 15 amino acids. The CDR3 sequence: CASSPQTGGVETQYF. The CDR3 coding sequence is TGTGCCAGCAGCCCACAAACAGGGGGCGTGGAGACCCAGTACTTC. The full variable domain, with the rest looked up from reference TRBV7-3 and TRBJ2-5, is GAGVSQTPSNKVTEKGKYVELRCDPISGHTALYWYRQSLGQGPEFLIYFQGTGAADDSGLPNDRFFAVRPEGSVSTLKIQRTERGDSAVYLCASSPQTGGVETQYFGPGTRLLVL.